Included here is one TCR beta chain sequence, with context. This table comes from immunoSEQ multiplex PCR, and its TCRdb copy is limited to in-frame clones, with some not included. The data contain roughly 320,000 clones, 80% to 90% of them singletons. Germline V lookup: CDR1 SGHDT, CDR2 YYEEEE. V shed 2 bases, J shed 8 bases, and the junction held 4 bases outside the gene matches. This CDR3 has 16 residues. The source of the sample is a study of blood T cell repertoires in COVID-19. This receptor was identified in a woman in her forties or fifties with COVID-19, enrolled during active disease. The gene calls are TRBV5-6 and TRBJ2-1, with 16 bases fitting TRBD2. Sequencing was carried out using peripheral blood. The CDR3 nucleotides read TGTGCCAGCAGCTTCGGGACTAGCGGGAGGGCCTATGAGCAGTTCTTC. This codes for CASSFGTSGRAYEQFF.